Sequencing of this T cell receptor (beta chain) was carried out in a study of T cells in Graves' hyperthyroidism and ophthalmopathy. For the study at large: Peripheral blood was drawn at first diagnosis, prior to all treatment. Study-level findings and limits: Clonotypes that were expanded in thyroid above 0.001 mostly appeared in blood too.

This clonotype was counted many times. Its cognate antigen is unknown. This CDR3 has 13 amino acids. V was pared by 6 bases and J by 1 base, with 9 bases between. Germline V lookup: CDR1 MNHEY, CDR2 SVGEGT. RNA transcripts provided the source from which TCR beta CDR3 regions were amplified. The primer set for the first-round RT-PCR of the TCR CDR3 was HTBI. MiXCR, applied by TCRdb to the multiplex PCR reads, yields one record per CDR3 protein. The data contain fewer than 200,000 distinct CDR3 sequences, 8% to 9.5% of them singletons. The sequenced sample consisted of blood. The rearrangement joins TRBV6-2 or TRBV6-3 to TRBJ1-2; D gene ambiguous. The origin of this receptor is a woman aged 18-29 years with Graves' hyperthyroidism that later progressed to Graves' ophthalmopathy. CDR3 DNA: TGTGCCAGCAGAAAGTCCGATAACTATGGCTACACCTTC. Translation: CASRKSDNYGYTF.